This record concerns one T cell receptor (beta chain) sequence. No antigen is known for it. An end of the junction does not agree with germline; a read error may underlie this. These data belong to a study of blood T cells in healthy people across ages. The authors ran a second PCR of about 7 to 11 cycles using a sample-barcoded 5' primer and a J-beta primer mix. TCRdb passed the 5' RACE reads through MiXCR, listing each CDR3 protein once. Of about 650,000 distinct CDR3 sequences in the sample, 32% were seen once. Study-level results: A conclusive naive versus antigen-experienced comparison was prevented by the unsorted PBMCs. A roughly linear fall in TCR beta diversity per million T cells was seen with increasing age.

The CDR3 is made up of 12 amino acids. Germline CDR1 SEHNR, CDR2 FQNEAQ (reference sequence). The receptor comes from a woman of 80 years or more in good health. Sequenced sample: blood. This sequence joins TRBV7-9 and TRBJ1-1; no firm D call. In DNA form, the CDR3 reads TGTTCCAGCAGCTTCCGAACAGATGAAGCTTTCTTT. Its protein product is CSSSFRTDEAFF.